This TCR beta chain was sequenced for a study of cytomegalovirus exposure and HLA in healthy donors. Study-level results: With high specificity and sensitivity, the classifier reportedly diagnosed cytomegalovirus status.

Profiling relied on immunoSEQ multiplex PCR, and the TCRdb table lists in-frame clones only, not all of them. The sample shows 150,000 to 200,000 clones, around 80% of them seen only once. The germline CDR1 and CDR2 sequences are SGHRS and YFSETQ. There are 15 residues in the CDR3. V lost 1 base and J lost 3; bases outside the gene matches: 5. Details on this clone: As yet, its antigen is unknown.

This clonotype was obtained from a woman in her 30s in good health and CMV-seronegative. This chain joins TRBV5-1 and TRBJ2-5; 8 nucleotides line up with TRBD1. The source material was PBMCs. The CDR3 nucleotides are TGCGCCAGCAGCTTGACTTACAGGGGGGAAGAGACCCAGTACTTC. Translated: CASSLTYRGEETQYF.